This T cell receptor (beta chain) was observed in a study of shared clonotypes between healthy human individuals. Study-level results: The sole specimen, blood, was sampled, and tissue repertoires likely differ. What naive subsets generally showed was a larger estimated richness than memory subsets showed. Roughly 5% of naive CD4 clonotypes were common to four donors.

CD45RA-negative memory and CD45RA+ naive subsets were split from the CD4+ cells. Profiling relied on immunoSEQ multiplex PCR, and the TCRdb table lists in-frame clones only, not all of them. The table has roughly 2.4 million clones, nearly 97% seen once. V lost 1 base and J 10 bases, leaving 11 bases between the germline ends. The CDR3 is made up of 13 amino acids. CDR1 and CDR2 (germline): GTSNPN, SVGIG (reference sequence). As for this clone: What it recognizes is unknown.

Sequences were obtained from naive CD4+ T cells sorted from blood. Subset reported: CD45RA+ positively selected. The clonotype originates from a man aged 18 to 29 in good health. The genes are TRBV30 and TRBJ1-6, with D tentatively TRBD1 (6 bases). This CDR3 reads CAWSDREASPLHF. In DNA form, the CDR3 reads TGTGCCTGGAGTGACAGGGAGGCATCACCCCTCCACTTT.